This T cell receptor beta chain was profiled in a study of T cells in localized non-small cell lung cancer. In germline, CDR1 is WSHSY, CDR2 SAAADI. CDR3 length: 14 amino acids. V dropped 2 bases and J dropped 13 bases, with 17 bases sitting between them. The sampled adjacent lung lay at least 2 cm from the tumor margin and showed no atypia. The table came from immunoSEQ multiplex PCR; TCRdb's copy has only in-frame clones and leaves some out. The sample contains more than 2,500 clones, around 27% of which appear only once. The source is a female donor over 55 with stage I squamous cell lung carcinoma. The chain uses TRBV10-2 and TRBJ1-4; tentatively, D is TRBD1 (5 bases). Specimen: normal lung tissue next to the tumor, collected before any cancer treatment. The CDR3 DNA reads TGCGCCAGCAGTGAGGGGACGGGGAATGAAGTACTGTTTTTT. Amino acids: CASSEGTGNEVLFF.